These T cell receptor beta chains were read from a single sample in a study of beta chain features in type 1 diabetes. Using immunoSEQ multiplex PCR, the repertoire was profiled, and TCRdb retains in-frame clones only, with some absent. The table includes about 900,000 clones, roughly 15% detected once. The sample was naive CD4+ T cells from blood. The receptors come from a woman aged 18-29 years in good health. The CDR3 runs from the conserved cysteine through the conserved F or W. A D gene is named only where the DNA matches it firmly. A row's size may be missing; if present it is once, few, many or a size class.

abundance: few
j_gene: TRBJ2-7
v_gene: TRBV5-6
d_gene: TRBD2
CDR3aa: CASSFSPLGREWTYEQYF
CDR3nt: TGTGCCAGCAGCTTCAGTCCTCTTGGGCGGGAGTGGACCTACGAGCAGTACTTC

abundance: -
j_gene: TRBJ2-1
v_gene: TRBV7-9
d_gene: TRBD2
CDR3aa: CASSPAGLAGGEQFF
CDR3nt: TGTGCCAGCAGCCCCGCGGGACTAGCGGGAGGTGAGCAGTTCTTC

abundance: few
j_gene: TRBJ2-2
v_gene: TRBV11-1
d_gene: TRBD1
CDR3aa: CASSLLSGTANTGELFF
CDR3nt: TGTGCCAGCAGCTTACTCTCCGGGACAGCCAACACCGGGGAGCTGTTTTTT

abundance: -
j_gene: TRBJ1-2
v_gene: TRBV6-1
d_gene: -
CDR3aa: CVSGAYGYTF
CDR3nt: TGTGTTTCGGGAGCCTATGGCTACACCTTC

abundance: few
j_gene: TRBJ2-5
v_gene: TRBV5-1
d_gene: TRBD1
CDR3aa: CASRPGQKYQETQYF
CDR3nt: TGCGCCAGCAGACCGGGACAGAAGTACCAAGAGACCCAGTACTTC

abundance: few
j_gene: TRBJ2-3
v_gene: TRBV19
d_gene: TRBD1
CDR3aa: CASQDRETDTQYF
CDR3nt: TGTGCCAGTCAAGACAGGGAAACAGATACGCAGTATTTT

abundance: -
j_gene: TRBJ2-5
v_gene: TRBV19
d_gene: TRBD1
CDR3aa: CASSITGEETQYF
CDR3nt: TGTGCCAGTAGTATTACAGGGGAAGAGACCCAGTACTTC

abundance: -
j_gene: TRBJ2-1
v_gene: TRBV27
d_gene: -
CDR3aa: CASSSMMQEQFF
CDR3nt: TGTGCCAGCAGTTCAATGATGCAAGAGCAGTTCTTC

abundance: many
j_gene: TRBJ1-4
v_gene: TRBV4-3
d_gene: -
CDR3aa: CASSLQGSTNEKLFF
CDR3nt: TGCGCCAGCAGCCTACAGGGATCAACTAATGAAAAACTGTTTTTT

abundance: few
j_gene: TRBJ2-7
v_gene: TRBV2
d_gene: TRBD2
CDR3aa: CASSEVGGLPSGEQYF
CDR3nt: TGTGCCAGCAGTGAAGTGGGGGGACTACCGTCGGGCGAGCAGTACTTC

abundance: few
j_gene: TRBJ2-5
v_gene: TRBV28
d_gene: -
CDR3aa: CASSLWGGDRGETQYF
CDR3nt: TGTGCCAGCAGTTTATGGGGGGGGGACAGAGGGGAGACCCAGTACTTC

abundance: few
j_gene: TRBJ2-3
v_gene: TRBV28
d_gene: -
CDR3aa: CASSFGGSTDTQYF
CDR3nt: TGTGCCAGCAGTTTCGGCGGGAGCACAGATACGCAGTATTTT

abundance: -
j_gene: TRBJ2-7
v_gene: TRBV7-9
d_gene: -
CDR3aa: CASSPLAYEQYF
CDR3nt: TGTGCCAGCAGCCCCCTAGCCTACGAGCAGTACTTC

abundance: -
j_gene: TRBJ2-7
v_gene: TRBV7-9
d_gene: -
CDR3aa: CASSLFSLGEQYF
CDR3nt: TGTGCCAGCAGCTTATTCTCCCTAGGGGAGCAGTACTTC

abundance: -
j_gene: TRBJ2-3
v_gene: TRBV2
d_gene: -
CDR3aa: CASSTGQGPDTQYF
CDR3nt: TGTGCCAGCAGTACGGGGCAGGGGCCAGATACGCAGTATTTT

abundance: -
j_gene: TRBJ2-2
v_gene: TRBV5-1
d_gene: -
CDR3aa: CASTQRDWNTGELFF
CDR3nt: TGCGCCAGCACCCAACGAGACTGGAACACCGGGGAGCTGTTTTTT

abundance: few
j_gene: TRBJ2-5
v_gene: TRBV11-1
d_gene: -
CDR3aa: CASRKELAYQETQYF
CDR3nt: TGTGCCAGCAGGAAAGAACTTGCGTACCAAGAGACCCAGTACTTC

abundance: few
j_gene: TRBJ1-1
v_gene: TRBV6-6
d_gene: TRBD1
CDR3aa: CASSYAGDRGAFF
CDR3nt: TGTGCCAGCAGTTACGCGGGGGACAGGGGAGCTTTCTTT

abundance: -
j_gene: TRBJ1-2
v_gene: TRBV7-9
d_gene: -
CDR3aa: CASSSPDRSYGYTF
CDR3nt: TGTGCCAGCAGCTCTCCCGACAGGTCCTATGGCTACACCTTC

abundance: few
j_gene: TRBJ2-7
v_gene: TRBV7-8
d_gene: -
CDR3aa: CASSLATHSSYEQYF
CDR3nt: TGTGCCAGCAGCTTAGCAACGCATAGCTCCTACGAGCAGTACTTC

abundance: -
j_gene: TRBJ2-1
v_gene: TRBV7-3
d_gene: TRBD2
CDR3aa: CASSLRLASDEQFF
CDR3nt: TGTGCCAGCAGCCTAAGACTAGCTAGCGATGAGCAGTTCTTC

abundance: -
j_gene: TRBJ2-7
v_gene: TRBV5-1
d_gene: -
CDR3aa: CASKTGAVSSYEQYF
CDR3nt: TGCGCCAGCAAGACGGGAGCGGTCAGTTCCTACGAGCAGTACTTC

abundance: -
j_gene: TRBJ2-1
v_gene: TRBV28
d_gene: -
CDR3aa: CASSFGSGHVEFF
CDR3nt: TGTGCCAGCAGTTTTGGGTCAGGACATGTTGAGTTCTTC

abundance: -
j_gene: TRBJ2-3
v_gene: TRBV20-1
d_gene: -
CDR3aa: CSVSTDTQYF
CDR3nt: TGCAGTGTCTCCACAGATACGCAGTATTTT

abundance: -
j_gene: TRBJ2-3
v_gene: TRBV5-4
d_gene: -
CDR3aa: CASSLVTDTQYF
CDR3nt: TGTGCCAGCAGCTTGGTTACAGATACGCAGTATTTT

abundance: -
j_gene: TRBJ2-2
v_gene: TRBV4-1
d_gene: TRBD2
CDR3aa: CASSQAGGHTGELFF
CDR3nt: TGCGCCAGCAGCCAAGCGGGAGGGCACACCGGGGAGCTGTTTTTT

abundance: -
j_gene: TRBJ2-2
v_gene: TRBV7-2
d_gene: -
CDR3aa: CASSPRTHTGELFF
CDR3nt: TGTGCCAGCAGCCCCCGGACACACACCGGGGAGCTGTTTTTT

abundance: few
j_gene: TRBJ2-1
v_gene: TRBV7-2
d_gene: -
CDR3aa: CASSRTPEQFF
CDR3nt: TGTGCCAGCAGCCGGACCCCTGAGCAGTTCTTC

abundance: few
j_gene: TRBJ2-2
v_gene: TRBV15
d_gene: -
CDR3aa: CATSRDRALRAGELFF
CDR3nt: TGTGCCACCAGCAGAGATAGGGCCCTCCGGGCCGGGGAGCTGTTTTTT

abundance: few
j_gene: TRBJ2-7
v_gene: TRBV7-2
d_gene: TRBD1
CDR3aa: CASSYRGQGPQYEQYF
CDR3nt: TGTGCCAGCAGCTATAGGGGACAGGGTCCCCAATACGAGCAGTACTTC

abundance: -
j_gene: TRBJ1-5
v_gene: TRBV7-9
d_gene: -
CDR3aa: CASSLGLSNQPQHF
CDR3nt: TGTGCCAGCAGCTTGGGCCTTAGCAATCAGCCCCAGCATTTT

abundance: once
j_gene: TRBJ1-5
v_gene: TRBV6-1
d_gene: -
CDR3aa: CASSEKRVFSNQPQHF
CDR3nt: TGTGCCAGCAGTGAGAAAAGGGTCTTTAGCAATCAGCCCCAGCATTTT

abundance: -
j_gene: TRBJ1-5
v_gene: TRBV18
d_gene: -
CDR3aa: CASSPGIDQPQHF
CDR3nt: TGTGCCAGCTCACCGGGGATCGATCAGCCCCAGCATTTT

abundance: few
j_gene: TRBJ2-2
v_gene: TRBV10-3
d_gene: -
CDR3aa: CAIGGGSTGELFF
CDR3nt: TGTGCCATCGGAGGGGGGTCGACCGGGGAGCTGTTTTTT

abundance: once
j_gene: TRBJ1-2
v_gene: TRBV19
d_gene: -
CDR3aa: CASSIDPQTGYTF
CDR3nt: TGTGCCAGTAGTATAGATCCCCAGACGGGCTACACCTTC

abundance: few
j_gene: TRBJ1-2
v_gene: TRBV5-6
d_gene: -
CDR3aa: CASSKTVYYGYTF
CDR3nt: TGTGCCAGCAGCAAGACAGTTTACTATGGCTACACCTTC

abundance: few
j_gene: TRBJ2-3
v_gene: TRBV28
d_gene: TRBD2
CDR3aa: CASSETSSRADTQYF
CDR3nt: TGTGCCAGCAGCGAGACTAGCTCGCGCGCTGATACGCAGTATTTT

abundance: -
j_gene: TRBJ2-2
v_gene: TRBV28
d_gene: TRBD1
CDR3aa: CASSTQTGHGELFF
CDR3nt: TGTGCCAGCAGTACCCAGACAGGGCACGGGGAGCTGTTTTTT

abundance: few
j_gene: TRBJ2-3
v_gene: TRBV7-2
d_gene: TRBD2
CDR3aa: CASSLAGSPGGSTDTQYF
CDR3nt: TGTGCCAGCAGCTTAGCGGGGTCCCCGGGAGGGAGCACAGATACGCAGTATTTT

abundance: few
j_gene: TRBJ2-7
v_gene: TRBV2
d_gene: -
CDR3aa: CASSDGWREQYF
CDR3nt: TGTGCCAGCAGTGACGGGTGGCGCGAGCAGTACTTC

abundance: -
j_gene: TRBJ1-6
v_gene: TRBV29-1
d_gene: TRBD1
CDR3aa: CSVEPGQGVNSPLHF
CDR3nt: TGCAGCGTTGAACCGGGACAGGGGGTAAATTCACCCCTCCACTTT

abundance: -
j_gene: TRBJ2-7
v_gene: TRBV18
d_gene: -
CDR3aa: CASSQYRDTSYEQYF
CDR3nt: TGTGCCAGCTCACAATACCGGGACACCTCCTACGAGCAGTACTTC

abundance: -
j_gene: TRBJ2-1
v_gene: TRBV7-2
d_gene: TRBD2
CDR3aa: CASTFRLTGGYNEQFF
CDR3nt: TGTGCCAGCACCTTCCGGTTGACGGGGGGGTACAATGAGCAGTTCTTC

abundance: few
j_gene: TRBJ1-2
v_gene: TRBV19
d_gene: TRBD1
CDR3aa: CASSIIGTENYGYTF
CDR3nt: TGTGCCAGTAGCATAATCGGGACAGAAAACTATGGCTACACCTTC

abundance: -
j_gene: TRBJ2-6
v_gene: TRBV9
d_gene: -
CDR3aa: CASSVASLTGANVLTF
CDR3nt: TGTGCCAGCAGCGTAGCTAGTCTGACCGGGGCCAACGTCCTGACTTTC

abundance: few
j_gene: TRBJ2-1
v_gene: TRBV18
d_gene: TRBD1
CDR3aa: CASSPRQGVVNEQFF
CDR3nt: TGTGCCAGCTCACCACGACAGGGAGTCGTCAATGAGCAGTTCTTC

abundance: -
j_gene: TRBJ2-3
v_gene: TRBV19
d_gene: TRBD2
CDR3aa: CASSIRSGNTDTQYF
CDR3nt: TGTGCCAGTAGTATTAGAAGCGGGAATACAGATACGCAGTATTTT

abundance: few
j_gene: TRBJ2-1
v_gene: TRBV7-3
d_gene: TRBD2
CDR3aa: CASSPKLAGNNEQFF
CDR3nt: TGTGCCAGCAGCCCCAAACTAGCGGGAAACAATGAGCAGTTCTTC

abundance: few
j_gene: TRBJ2-5
v_gene: TRBV7-2
d_gene: -
CDR3aa: CASSLTRNQETQYF
CDR3nt: TGTGCCAGCAGCTTGACCCGGAACCAAGAGACCCAGTACTTC